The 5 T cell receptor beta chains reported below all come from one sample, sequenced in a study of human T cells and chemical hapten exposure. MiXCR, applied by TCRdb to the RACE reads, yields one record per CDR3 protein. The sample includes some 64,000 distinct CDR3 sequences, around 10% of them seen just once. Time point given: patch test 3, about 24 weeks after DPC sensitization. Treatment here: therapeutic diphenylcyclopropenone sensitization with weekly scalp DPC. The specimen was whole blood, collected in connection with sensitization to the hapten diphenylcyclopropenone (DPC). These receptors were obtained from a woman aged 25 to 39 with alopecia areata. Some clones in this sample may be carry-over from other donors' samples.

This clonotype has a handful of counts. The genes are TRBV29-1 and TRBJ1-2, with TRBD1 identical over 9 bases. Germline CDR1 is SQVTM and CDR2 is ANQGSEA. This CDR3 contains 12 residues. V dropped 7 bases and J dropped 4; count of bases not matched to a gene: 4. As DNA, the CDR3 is TGCAGCGGGGGACAGGGCGGCTATGGCTACACCTTC. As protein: CSGGQGGYGYTF.

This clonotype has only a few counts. The CDR3 sequence: CATLDRDEQPQHF. The CDR3 bases are TGTGCCACCCTGGACAGGGACGAACAGCCCCAGCATTTT. The chain links TRBV28 to TRBJ1-5; TRBD1 aligns across 8 bases. Germline values: CDR1 MDHEN, CDR2 SYDVKM. This CDR3 has 13 residues. V gave up 10 bases and J gave up 7 bases; unmatched junction bases: 9.

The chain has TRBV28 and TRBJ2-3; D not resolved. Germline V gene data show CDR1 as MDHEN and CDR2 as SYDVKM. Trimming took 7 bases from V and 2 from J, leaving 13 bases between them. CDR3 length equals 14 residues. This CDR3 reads CASTLLGSTDTQYF. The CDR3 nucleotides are TGTGCCAGCACCCTACTCGGGTCCACAGATACGCAGTATTTT.

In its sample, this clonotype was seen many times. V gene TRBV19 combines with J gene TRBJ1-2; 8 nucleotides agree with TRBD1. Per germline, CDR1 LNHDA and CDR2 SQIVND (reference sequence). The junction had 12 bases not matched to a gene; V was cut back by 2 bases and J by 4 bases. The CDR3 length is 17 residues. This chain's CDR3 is CASSINPAGGTPYGYTF. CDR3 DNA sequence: TGTGCCAGTAGTATAAACCCGGCAGGGGGCACACCCTATGGCTACACCTTC.

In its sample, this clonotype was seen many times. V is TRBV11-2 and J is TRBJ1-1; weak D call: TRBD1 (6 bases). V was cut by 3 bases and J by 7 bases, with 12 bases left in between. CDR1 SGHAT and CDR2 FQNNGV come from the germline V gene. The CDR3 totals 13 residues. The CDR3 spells CASSFTGRVEAFF. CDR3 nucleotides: TGTGCCAGCAGCTTTACAGGGCGCGTTGAAGCTTTCTTT.